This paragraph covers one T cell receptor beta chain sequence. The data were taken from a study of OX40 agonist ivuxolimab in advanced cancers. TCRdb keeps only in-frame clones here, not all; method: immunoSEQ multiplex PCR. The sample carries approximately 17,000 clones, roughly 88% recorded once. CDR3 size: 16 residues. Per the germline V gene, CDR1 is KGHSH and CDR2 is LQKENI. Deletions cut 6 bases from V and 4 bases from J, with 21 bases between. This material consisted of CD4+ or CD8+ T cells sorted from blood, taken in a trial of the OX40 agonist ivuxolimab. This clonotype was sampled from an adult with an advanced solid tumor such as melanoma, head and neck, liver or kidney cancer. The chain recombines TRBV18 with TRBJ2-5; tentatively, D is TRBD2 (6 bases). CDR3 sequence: CASSLGSAGNGETQYF. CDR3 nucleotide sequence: TGTGCCAGCTCCCTGGGTTCGGCGGGGAACGGAGAGACCCAGTACTTC.